What follows are 31 T cell receptor beta chains derived from one specimen sequenced in a study of blood T cells in healthy people across ages. Combining a sample-barcoded 5' primer with a J-beta primer mix, a second PCR ran for roughly 6 to 12 cycles. TCRdb recomputed calls from the 5' RACE reads with MiXCR, one row per CDR3 protein. The data contain about 640,000 distinct CDR3 sequences, approximately 50% of them singletons. Sequencing was carried out using blood. The receptors come from a man between 60 and 75 years old in good health.

This clonotype appeared once. The J gene is TRBJ2-3, the V gene TRBV3-1, with D perhaps matching TRBD1 or TRBD2 (6 bases each). There are 13 residues in the CDR3. Looked up from germline, CDR1 is LGHDT and CDR2 is YNNKEL (reference sequence). V lost 2 bases and J 4 bases, leaving 7 bases between the germline ends. The CDR3 DNA reads TGTGCCAGCAGCCAACGGGGGCCAGATACGCAGTATTTT. Its translation: CASSQRGPDTQYF.

The chain uses TRBV20-1 and TRBJ2-1; no definite D call. V dropped 3 bases and J dropped 6 bases, with 9 bases sitting between them. The germline CDR1 and CDR2 sequences are DFQATT and SNEGSKA (reference sequence). This CDR3 spans 12 amino acids. CDR3 residues: CSARGKINEQFF. The CDR3 DNA is TGCAGTGCTAGGGGGAAGATCAATGAGCAGTTCTTC.

This rearrangement joins TRBV20-1 to TRBJ2-3, with 10 bases matching TRBD2. The CDR3 has 16 residues. Trimming cost V 7 bases and J 0 bases; bases outside gene matches: 10. CDR1 is DFQATT and CDR2 is SNEGSKA in the germline V gene (reference sequence). The CDR3, as DNA: TGCAGTGGGGTGTTAGCGGGGGGCGGAAGCACAGATACGCAGTATTTT. It yields the protein CSGVLAGGGSTDTQYF.

V gene TRBV28 combines with J gene TRBJ1-1; D remains unclear. Germline CDR1 and CDR2: MDHEN and SYDVKM. V was trimmed by 6 bases and J by 4 bases, leaving 15 bases between them. The CDR3 has 14 amino acids. In DNA, the CDR3 is TGTGCCAGCAGCTTGTCCCTGGTTGGCACTGAAGCTTTCTTT. This sequence encodes CASSLSLVGTEAFF.

The chain recombines TRBV11-1 with TRBJ2-5; D perhaps matches TRBD1 (5 bases). Trimming stripped 5 bases from V and 11 bases from J, with 30 bases between. Germline assignment: CDR1 SGHAT and CDR2 FQDESV (reference sequence). CDR3 length: 17 amino acids. The CDR3 sequence is CASSPTQGSESYNEQYF. DNA for the CDR3: TGTGCCAGCAGCCCCACGCAGGGCAGTGAATCCTACAATGAGCAGTACTTC.

The chain has TRBV25-1 and TRBJ2-7; TRBD1 agrees at 7 bases. Germline V gives CDR1 MGHDK, CDR2 SYGVNS. With V trimmed by 1 base and J by 2 bases, 5 bases remained unmatched. This CDR3 has 15 residues. The CDR3 spells CASSEWGQGAYEQYF. The CDR3 bases are TGTGCCAGCAGTGAATGGGGTCAGGGGGCCTACGAGCAGTACTTC.

The CDR3 region is CASSYDRGNTEAFF. The DNA of the CDR3 is TGTGCCAGCAGCTACGACAGGGGGAACACTGAAGCTTTCTTT. This chain joins TRBV6-6 and TRBJ1-1; 8 positions agree with TRBD1. The length of the CDR3 is 14 residues. The germline gives CDR1 MNHNY, CDR2 SVGAGI (reference sequence). The ends lost 6 bases at V and 1 base at J; junction bases unmatched: 4.

The chain links TRBV6-2 or TRBV6-3 to TRBJ2-4; perhaps TRBD1 as D (6 bases). Germline V lookup: CDR1 MNHEY, CDR2 SVGEGT. The ends were cut back, 7 bases at V and 0 bases at J, with 16 bases in the middle. The CDR3 has 16 amino acids. The chain's CDR3 is CASNHRSGVAKNIQYF. The CDR3 DNA follows: TGTGCCAGCAATCATCGTTCAGGGGTAGCCAAAAACATTCAGTACTTC.

V gene TRBV7-2 combines with J gene TRBJ2-3, with no clear D. Between the trimmed V and J ends, which lost 4 bases and 6 bases, there was a span of 11 bases. This CDR3 has 13 amino acids. Germline-derived CDR1 and CDR2 are SGHTA and FQGNSA. The CDR3 reads CASSSVMRDTQYF. DNA of the CDR3: TGTGCCAGCAGCTCAGTTATGCGGGATACGCAGTATTTT.

The chain is built from TRBV20-1 and TRBJ1-2, with D hard to call. The CDR3 is made up of 12 amino acids. Germline V gene sequence: CDR1 DFQATT, CDR2 SNEGSKA (reference sequence). Trimming stripped 3 bases from V and 5 bases from J, with 10 bases between. CDR3 DNA sequence: TGCAGTGCTAGTGCAGGTGGTTATGGCTACACCTTC. This codes for CSASAGGYGYTF.

The chain is built from TRBV7-2 and TRBJ2-5, with TRBD2 matching 7 bases. Trimming took 1 base from V and 11 from J; bases not matched to a gene: 10. Germline values: CDR1 SGHTA, CDR2 FQGNSA. The CDR3 is 14 residues long. CDR3 bases: TGTGCCAGCAGCTTAGTGGGACTACGGGACGTGCAGTACTTC. It codes for CASSLVGLRDVQYF.

Only a few counts were recorded for this clonotype. The CDR3, as DNA: TGTGCCAGCAGTGACGACAGACAGTACGAGCAGTACTTC. Translating gives CASSDDRQYEQYF. The chain couples TRBV6-5 to TRBJ2-7; D may be TRBD1 (5 bases). In germline, CDR1 is MNHEY, CDR2 SVGAGI. V was shortened by 5 bases and J by 4 bases, with 12 bases between the two germline ends. The CDR3 contains 13 residues.

For this clonotype: This could be a read error, since a much larger clone is one nucleotide away. The chain links TRBV6-5 to TRBJ2-7, with D unresolved. The CDR3 length is 14 residues. From germline, CDR1 is MNHEY and CDR2 SVGAGI. The CDR3 reads CASSDSANSYEQYF. The CDR3 nucleotides are TGTGCCAGCAGTGACTCGGCTAACTCCTACGAGCAGTACTTC.

With respect to this clonotype: The junction departs from germline at one end; a sequencing error may be responsible. The chain joins TRBV11-2 to TRBJ2-4, with TRBD1 matching 10 bases. The DNA end is more similar to TRBJ2-7, so the J call may be wrong. CDR3 length equals 15 residues. Germline CDR1 SGHAT, CDR2 FQNNGV. CDR3 amino acids: CASSLRDRGEYEQYF. CDR3 coding DNA: TGTGCCAGTAGCTTACGGGACAGGGGCGAATACGAGCAGTACTTC.

The chain couples TRBV6-5 to TRBJ2-3; 8 bases are a match to TRBD1. The CDR3 contains 13 residues. Per the germline V gene, CDR1 is MNHEY and CDR2 is SVGAGI. The V gene end was trimmed by 6 bases and the J gene end by 9 bases; junction bases not matched to a gene: 8. The CDR3 is CASSFQGATTQYF. In DNA, the CDR3 is TGTGCCAGCAGCTTTCAGGGGGCGACAACGCAGTATTTT.

Many counts were recorded for this clonotype. One end of the junction fails to match germline, which may point to a read error. The rearrangement uses TRBV5-1 and TRBJ1-1; 9 nucleotides line up with TRBD1. CDR1 and CDR2 (germline): SGHRS, YFSETQ. The CDR3 runs 15 residues. The CDR3 nucleotides read TGCGCCAGCAGCTTCACAGGGGGCAGGAACGCTGAAGCTTTCTTT. Its translation: CASSFTGGRNAEAFF.

The chain couples TRBV27 to TRBJ1-5; D is undetermined. Germline lookup yields CDR1 MNHEY and CDR2 SMNVEV (reference sequence). This CDR3 is 15 amino acids long. Trimming took 7 bases from V and 0 from J, leaving 13 bases between them. The CDR3 DNA sequence: TGTGCCAGCACTTTGTCCGCCGGTAGCAATCAGCCCCAGCATTTT. Its protein is CASTLSAGSNQPQHF.

The genes are TRBV7-2 and TRBJ2-5; 7 nucleotides agree with TRBD2. CDR1 and CDR2 (germline): SGHTA, FQGNSA. The CDR3 has 13 amino acids. Germline trimming cut 7 bases from V and 4 bases from J; bases unmatched to any gene: 6. This chain's CDR3 is CASKDGGRETQYF. The CDR3, as DNA: TGTGCCAGCAAGGACGGGGGGAGAGAGACCCAGTACTTC.

This clonotype was detected only a few times. The chain uses TRBV7-2 and TRBJ1-4, with 8 bases lining up with TRBD1. The V gene end was trimmed by 0 bases and the J gene end by 6 bases; junction bases not matched to a gene: 6. The CDR3 loop spans 16 amino acids. Looked up from germline, CDR1 is SGHTA and CDR2 is FQGNSA. This CDR3 is CASSLALGTGHEKLFF. CDR3 nucleotides: TGTGCCAGCAGCTTAGCCTTAGGGACAGGTCATGAAAAACTGTTTTTT.

J is TRBJ2-7 and V is TRBV20-1; 9 bases fit TRBD1. J lost 5 bases, V lost 1 base, and 6 bases had no gene match. This CDR3 spans 14 amino acids. The germline CDR1 and CDR2 sequences are DFQATT and SNEGSKA (reference sequence). This chain's CDR3 is CSARAGTGTNEQYF. The CDR3 region has the DNA TGCAGTGCTAGAGCCGGGACAGGGACGAACGAGCAGTACTTC.

The chain carries TRBV10-3 and TRBJ2-1; perhaps TRBD1 as D (6 bases). V was trimmed by 8 bases and J by 5 bases, leaving 13 bases between them. The CDR3 is 13 residues long. Looked up from germline, CDR1 is ENHRY and CDR2 is SYGVKD. In DNA form, the CDR3 reads TGTGCCATCGGGACAAAAGAAAACAATGAGCAGTTCTTC. Protein product: CAIGTKENNEQFF.

This clonotype has ten or more counts. The CDR3 reads CSAFPGGQETQYF. The CDR3 DNA sequence: TGCAGTGCTTTTCCAGGGGGCCAAGAGACCCAGTACTTC. The genes are TRBV20-1 and TRBJ2-5; 7 positions match TRBD1. The V and J ends lost 5 bases and 1 base, in that order; junction bases with no gene match: 4. The germline V gene has CDR1 DFQATT and CDR2 SNEGSKA (reference sequence). The CDR3 runs to 13 residues.

Regarding this clonotype: A read error is possible here, since a much larger clone lies one base away. J is TRBJ2-7 and V is TRBV7-2; D may be TRBD1 (6 bases). The CDR3 runs 15 residues. CDR1 is SGHTA and CDR2 is FQGNSA in the germline V gene. Deletions cut 5 bases from V and 0 bases from J, with 14 bases between. In nucleotides, the CDR3 is TGTGCCAGCAGCGCTACCGGGACACCCTCCTACGAGCAGTACTTC. It codes for CASSATGTPSYEQYF.

This chain joins TRBV5-1 and TRBJ2-7; D may correspond to TRBD1 or TRBD2 (5 bases each). CDR3 length: 15 amino acids. The germline CDR1 and CDR2 sequences are SGHRS and YFSETQ. V was trimmed by 0 bases and J by 3 bases, leaving 13 bases between them. The CDR3 DNA sequence: TGCGCCAGCAGCTTGGAGGCAGTGAGGGGCTACGAGCAGTACTTC. It encodes CASSLEAVRGYEQYF.

This clonotype was counted a single time. This chain links TRBV5-1 with TRBJ1-2; D remains unclear. The CDR3 covers 15 residues. V shed 0 bases and J shed 8 bases, with 17 bases lying between them. Germline lookup yields CDR1 SGHRS and CDR2 YFSETQ. The CDR3 nucleotides are TGCGCCAGCAGCTTGGAGGAGGCCTGGCAACGGGGCTACACCTTC. This codes for CASSLEEAWQRGYTF.

This chain connects TRBV20-1 to TRBJ1-1; D call uncertain. V lost 6 bases and J lost 1, with 15 bases in between. This CDR3 comprises 14 residues. Germline CDR1 is DFQATT and CDR2 is SNEGSKA (reference sequence). The CDR3 region is CSATRPGGNTEAFF. DNA for the CDR3: TGCAGTGCCACCAGGCCAGGAGGGAACACTGAAGCTTTCTTT.

The V call is TRBV20-1, the J call TRBJ2-7, with 9 bases that match TRBD1. The V gene end was trimmed by 2 bases and the J gene end by 3 bases; junction bases not matched to a gene: 5. Germline V gives CDR1 DFQATT, CDR2 SNEGSKA (reference sequence). This CDR3 region has 14 residues. The CDR3 DNA sequence: TGCAGTGCTAGAACCGGGACAGGGTTCTACGAGCAGTACTTC. This sequence encodes CSARTGTGFYEQYF.

This clonotype was observed a few times. The chain combines TRBV29-1 with TRBJ1-3, with 7 positions matching TRBD1. The CDR3 spans 12 residues. Per the germline V gene, CDR1 is SQVTM and CDR2 is ANQGSEA. J gave up 8 bases and V 2 bases, and 3 bases lay outside the gene matches. Written as DNA, the CDR3 is TGCAGCGTTGAAAGGGGGACAGACACCATATATTTT. Translated: CSVERGTDTIYF.

V gene TRBV5-1 combines with J gene TRBJ2-4; D is ambiguous. The J call may not be correct, given that the DNA end is closer to TRBJ2-5. The germline V gene encodes CDR1 SGHRS and CDR2 YFSETQ. This CDR3 is 14 amino acids long. CDR3 protein: CASSLARSRETQYF. The CDR3 DNA follows: TGCGCCAGCAGCTTGGCGCGATCTCGGGAGACCCAGTACTTC.

This clonotype has just one count. This chain links TRBV2 with TRBJ2-1, with 15 bases identical to TRBD2. CDR3 size: 16 residues. The V gene's germline CDR1 is SNHLY and CDR2 FYNNEI. The junction had 5 bases not matched to a gene; V was cut back by 6 bases and J by 5 bases. The CDR3 region has the DNA TGTGCCAGCAGGCCTGGGACTAGCGGGGGGCACAATGAGCAGTTCTTC. It is translated as CASRPGTSGGHNEQFF.

This clonotype was seen a handful of times. V usage is TRBV7-9 and J usage is TRBJ2-5, with unresolved D. V lost 2 bases and J 5 bases, leaving 6 bases between the germline ends. The CDR3 loop spans 12 amino acids. In germline, CDR1 is SEHNR, CDR2 FQNEAQ (reference sequence). CDR3 nucleotide sequence: TGTGCCAGCAGCTTAACTCCTGAGACCCAGTACTTC. Its protein product is CASSLTPETQYF.